These T cell receptor beta chains were read from a single sample in a study of human T cells and chemical hapten exposure. One entry per CDR3 protein, called by TCRdb with MiXCR from the RACE reads. The sample has approximately 82,000 distinct CDR3 sequences, more than 6.5% seen once. Sequenced material: whole blood, taken in connection with sensitization to the hapten diphenylcyclopropenone (DPC). The receptors come from a woman in her twenties or thirties with alopecia areata. Some clones in this sample may be carry-over from other donors' samples. Both conserved end residues are part of each CDR3. Each record gives: CDR3 protein, V gene.

CASGTGETKNIQYF TRBV6-2/TRBV6-3
CSVRGSSYNEQFF TRBV29-1
CATSDVNQPQHF TRBV24-1
CASRSRTDTQYF TRBV6-5
CASSPGLAGGWSSYNEQFF TRBV2
CSARDLEGARGAAFF TRBV20-1
CASSFRSPGQGYGEQFF TRBV27
CASSPSSGGAYEQYF TRBV19
CSGGSTIAGGSGYNEQFF TRBV29-1
CAITRGGGMNTEAFF TRBV10-3
CASSPTIRIEAFF TRBV7-8
CASSRTGGRDQPQHF TRBV7-9
CASSLQGGTEAFF TRBV7-3
CASSLSTPGREQFF TRBV5-5
CASSLGPGQGLAGANVLTF TRBV7-9
CASSPSGTNTDTQYF TRBV2
CASSSAGGNSPLHF TRBV5-5
CASSAGSPGGAEQFF TRBV18
CASRFGNQPQHF TRBV25-1
CASTSLGRAGNQPQHF TRBV12-3/TRBV12-4
CASSPGQTGANVLTF TRBV18
CSARQGGTEAFF TRBV20-1
CASSLSRDHSSPLHF TRBV7-2
CASSEVNVRSYEQYF TRBV2
CASSLGTHTGKYGYTF TRBV7-2
CASSLTLNTEAFF TRBV7-3
CASSTNRGGNYGYNF TRBV7-8
CASSLDQGDTQYF TRBV5-1
CASSYTGNTGELFF TRBV6-2/TRBV6-3
CATSREPGLGSDTQYF TRBV15
CASSPRGASGIQETQYF TRBV5-1